The rows below give T cell receptor beta chains drawn from one sample of a study of control samples from healthy donors and cancer patients. The assay was immunoSEQ multiplex PCR, and TCRdb's table has in-frame clones only and misses some. Of 65,000 to 75,000 clones in the sample, roughly 87% were seen once. The sequenced sample was blood. These receptors were collected from a woman aged 50 to 60 in good health. Each CDR3 is given with its conserved first and last residue.

CDR3 protein	V gene	J gene
CASSPTGGNQPQHF	TRBV3-1/TRBV3-2	TRBJ1-5
CASSRGLAGRDTDTQYF	TRBV4-2	TRBJ2-3
CASSPPGFMNTEAFF	TRBV18	TRBJ1-1
CASSVGNQPQHF	TRBV10-2	TRBJ1-5
CASRDRGPETQYF	TRBV12-3/TRBV12-4	TRBJ2-5
CASSFGWTGRDTEAFF	TRBV5-4	TRBJ1-1
CASSRPGTQTYEQYF	TRBV6-5	TRBJ2-7
CAISENGNSYEQYF	TRBV10-3	TRBJ2-7
CASSWTGTGEGTEAFF	TRBV5-1	TRBJ1-1
CATSDGIGGGKNYGYTF	TRBV24-1	TRBJ1-2
CASNGGDRRLGFF	TRBV28	TRBJ1-1
CASIPQSSYNEQFF	TRBV28	TRBJ2-1
CASSLVGIVAGVVNSPLHF	TRBV5-1	TRBJ1-6
CASNSGTGRHNSPLHF	TRBV11-2	TRBJ1-6
CASSVALTYEQYF	TRBV9	TRBJ2-7
CASSQGGQGASKGYTF	TRBV4-1	TRBJ1-2
CASSLTWNEQFF	TRBV28	TRBJ2-1
CASSPLSGPGADTQYF	TRBV24-1	TRBJ2-3
CASSPLIASGAGANVLTF	TRBV9	TRBJ2-6
CASSYSGQFPYEQYF	TRBV6-5	TRBJ2-7
CASRPRVRLSRGHEQYF	TRBV7-8	TRBJ2-7
CASSLATLYQHNEQFF	TRBV5-6	TRBJ2-1
CASSESIWAREGIGYTF	TRBV2	TRBJ1-2
CALRRDMNTEAFF	TRBV10-3	TRBJ1-1
CASSQKPWVGEQYF	TRBV7-8	TRBJ2-7
CASQQGDVEAFF	TRBV6-5	TRBJ1-1
CASSLWEGRSGYTF	TRBV28	TRBJ1-2
CASSTLQGGNSPLHF	TRBV6-5	TRBJ1-6
CASSLMDYRGYNEQFF	TRBV7-9	TRBJ2-1
CASRVSAGTNEKLFF	TRBV2	TRBJ1-4
CAWNRDRGPNTEAFF	TRBV30	TRBJ1-1
CASSRQGNTDTQYF	TRBV5-1	TRBJ2-3
CASSLLAGYTDAQYF	TRBV7-9	TRBJ2-3
CASTPGTSGTDTQYF	TRBV4-1	TRBJ2-3
CASSRQLGKGEKLFF	TRBV14	TRBJ1-4
CASSYYERRRTDTQYF	TRBV5-1	TRBJ2-3
CASGRRTGYEQYF	TRBV6-5	TRBJ2-7
CAWRSRSSGNTIYF	TRBV30	TRBJ1-3
CASSFQTGDYGYTF	TRBV16	TRBJ1-2
CASSLTVSSYEQYF	TRBV5-1	TRBJ2-7
CASSLMTDPYEQYF	TRBV5-1	TRBJ2-7
CAISESTRGYTF	TRBV10-3	TRBJ1-2
CASSSLGRGTEAFF	TRBV5-1	TRBJ1-1
CASSLEGQDYNEQFF	TRBV5-8	TRBJ2-1
CASNKGGANTGELFF	TRBV6-1	TRBJ2-2
CAISESISGANVLTF	TRBV10-3	TRBJ2-6